One T cell receptor beta chain is described in this entry. Its cognate antigen is unknown. The data are from a study of radiation and T cells in renal cell carcinoma. General observations from the study: From baseline, blood top tumor clonotypes peaked at 2 weeks post-radiation.

Germline V lookup: CDR1 SNHLY, CDR2 FYNNEI. V was cut by 10 bases and J by 11 bases, with 12 bases left in between. The CDR3 is made up of 10 amino acids. This sample's time point: blood 2 weeks post-SBRT. Treatment denoted: 15 Gy SBRT to primary tumor, nephrectomy 4 weeks later. Libraries were prepared by immunoSEQ multiplex PCR; TCRdb keeps only in-frame clonotypes and omits some of them. The sample comprises about 130,000 clones, 81% of which are singletons, and roughly 6.2% rests with the top ten. The sample in question was blood, obtained from a patient whose treatment included radiotherapy and nephrectomy. The rearrangement uses TRBV2 and TRBJ2-1; tentatively, D is TRBD1 (6 bases). This clonotype was obtained from a man aged 50-60 years with renal cell carcinoma. The CDR3 region is CAIGDIKQFF. Written as DNA, the CDR3 is TGTGCCATCGGGGACATTAAGCAGTTCTTC.